Listed below are T cell receptor beta chains from one sample, sequenced in a study of human T cells and chemical hapten exposure. TCRdb processed the RACE reads anew with MiXCR; each CDR3 protein has one entry. The table lists about 96,000 distinct CDR3 sequences, around 9.3% of them singletons. This specimen consisted of whole blood, obtained in connection with sensitization to the hapten diphenylcyclopropenone (DPC). These receptors originate from a middle-aged woman with alopecia areata. Some clones in this sample may be carry-over from other donors' samples. Each CDR3 is given with its conserved first and last residue. A D gene is named only where the DNA matches it firmly. Clone sizes are given selectively: once, few, many, or a class where the clone is expanded.

cdr3_nt,cdr3_aa,j_call,clone_size,d_call,v_call
TGTGCCATACGTTCCCCTTACGAGCAGTACTTC,CAIRSPYEQYF,TRBJ2-7,few,-,TRBV28
TGTGCCAGCAGTTACCCCGACAGAACTAATGAAAAACTGTTTTTT,CASSYPDRTNEKLFF,TRBJ1-4,many,-,TRBV6-2/TRBV6-3
TGCAGCGTTGCTGGATCAGGGAGAGACATTCAGTACTTC,CSVAGSGRDIQYF,TRBJ2-4,-,-,TRBV29-1
TGTGCCAGCAGTCCCGCGGGAGCCGGGGAGCTGTTTTTT,CASSPAGAGELFF,TRBJ2-2,many,TRBD2,TRBV28
TGCAGCGTTGAAGATTGGGCCCTTAGGGAGACCCAGTACTTC,CSVEDWALRETQYF,TRBJ2-5,-,-,TRBV29-1
TGTGCCAGCAGTTCGAGACAGGGGCCCACGTACAATGAGCAGTTCTTC,CASSSRQGPTYNEQFF,TRBJ2-1,many,-,TRBV21-1
TGTGCCAGCAGTCTTTACCACAGGGGGTTCAGGAATCAGCCCCAGCATTTT,CASSLYHRGFRNQPQHF,TRBJ1-5,-,TRBD1,TRBV28
TGTGCCGCCAGCAGTTTAGGGTACAGGGAGAGGGATGAGCAGTTCTTC,CAASSLGYRERDEQFF,TRBJ2-1,many,-,TRBV28
TGTGCCAGCAGCTTAGCGGAGGTCTCTTCTAATACGCAGTATTTT,CASSLAEVSSNTQYF,TRBJ2-3,-,-,TRBV7-8
TGTGCCAGTAGTCGGCGACAGGACGGTTTGGCCAACGTCCTGACTTTC,CASSRRQDGLANVLTF,TRBJ2-6,-,-,TRBV19
TGTGCCAGCAGCGTTACTAGCGGCATAACCACGGCCTACAATGAGCAGTTCTTC,CASSVTSGITTAYNEQFF,TRBJ2-1,few,TRBD2,TRBV7-2
TGTGCCAGCAGCTTAGGCGGGGATACGCAGTATTTT,CASSLGGDTQYF,TRBJ2-3,many,-,TRBV11-1
TGTGCCAGCTCAGGGACAGGGATTGCCTACGAGCAGTACTTC,CASSGTGIAYEQYF,TRBJ2-7,few,TRBD1,TRBV18
TGTGCCAGCAGCAAGCCAGGGCTAGCGGAAGAGACCCAGTACTTC,CASSKPGLAEETQYF,TRBJ2-5,few,TRBD2,TRBV5-4
TGCAGTGCTAGAGTTCGGCAGGGCCCCTACAATGAGCAGTTCTTC,CSARVRQGPYNEQFF,TRBJ2-1,many,-,TRBV20-1
TGTGCCAGCAGTTTACGTCAAGAAGGAAACACCATATATTTT,CASSLRQEGNTIYF,TRBJ1-3,-,-,TRBV12-3/TRBV12-4
TGTGCCAGCAGTACTCAGGGGGCGCTTCACGAGCAGTACTTC,CASSTQGALHEQYF,TRBJ2-7,many,TRBD1,TRBV2
TGTGCCAGCAGTTACTCGAGGGATTACTACGAGCAGTACTTC,CASSYSRDYYEQYF,TRBJ2-7,-,-,TRBV6-5
TGTGCCAGCAGCTTAGGGCTAGCGACGAACACCGGGGAGCTGTTTTTT,CASSLGLATNTGELFF,TRBJ2-2,few,-,TRBV7-2
TGTGCCATCAATACAGACTCTGGAAACACCATATATTTT,CAINTDSGNTIYF,TRBJ1-3,few,-,TRBV10-3
TGCGCCAGCAGCCGAGCGGGACCCAACAATGAGCAGTTCTTC,CASSRAGPNNEQFF,TRBJ2-1,-,TRBD2,TRBV4-1
TGCAGTTCCTCTCCAGATACGCGGGACAGGGCGTTCTACGAGCAGTACTTC,CSSSPDTRDRAFYEQYF,TRBJ2-7,-,TRBD1,TRBV20-1